Each of the 3 T cell receptor beta chains below was sequenced from the same sample in a study of blood T cell repertoires in COVID-19 (dated by TCRdb to 2018 to 2021). Library preparation used the immunoSEQ multiplex PCR assay. The clones in this table, taken by TCRdb from immuneACCESS, are in-frame only. Not every clone is retained; where verified, under half of the shortfall comes from an unresolved V gene, and the cause of the rest is unknown. The sample table contains approximately 100,000 clones; only one count was recorded for approximately 86% of them. The ten largest clones represent 2% to 3% of the sample. Sample: PBMCs or T cells enriched from blood (not recorded which). The receptors were gathered from a woman aged 45-60 years who had recovered from COVID-19.

This CDR3 reads CASSSVGQGGYGYTF. DNA of the CDR3: TGTGCCAGCAGCAGTGTCGGGCAGGGAGGCTATGGCTACACCTTC. The chain employs TRBV28 and TRBJ1-2; a weak D match, TRBD1 (5 bases). Germline-derived CDR1 and CDR2 are MDHEN and SYDVKM. The CDR3 contains 15 residues. Trimming took off 6 bases at V and 4 bases at J, with 18 bases between the two ends.

V usage is TRBV2 and J usage is TRBJ2-1; 9 nucleotides match TRBD1. Germline trimming cut 7 bases from V and 4 bases from J; bases unmatched to any gene: 11. CDR3 size: 16 residues. Germline V gene data show CDR1 as SNHLY and CDR2 as FYNNEI. The CDR3 nucleotides are TGTGCCAGCACCCCTCTAGGCGGGACAGGGTACAATGAGCAGTTCTTC. It translates to CASTPLGGTGYNEQFF. Supplemented by reference TRBV2 and TRBJ2-1, the full variable domain reads EPEVTQTPSHQVTQMGQEVILRCVPISNHLYFYWYRQILGQKVEFLVSFYNNEISEKSEIFDDQFSVERPDGSNFTLKIRSTKLEDSAMYFCASTPLGGTGYNEQFFGPGTRLTVL.

The count of this clone is one. The chain employs TRBV18 and TRBJ1-2; 7 nucleotides match TRBD1. The germline gives CDR1 KGHSH, CDR2 LQKENI. V shed 5 bases and J 3 bases; nucleotides not matched to a gene: 3. The CDR3 consists of 13 residues. The CDR3 spells CASSTTGDYGYTF. Written as DNA, the CDR3 is TGTGCCAGCTCAACCACAGGGGACTATGGCTACACCTTC.